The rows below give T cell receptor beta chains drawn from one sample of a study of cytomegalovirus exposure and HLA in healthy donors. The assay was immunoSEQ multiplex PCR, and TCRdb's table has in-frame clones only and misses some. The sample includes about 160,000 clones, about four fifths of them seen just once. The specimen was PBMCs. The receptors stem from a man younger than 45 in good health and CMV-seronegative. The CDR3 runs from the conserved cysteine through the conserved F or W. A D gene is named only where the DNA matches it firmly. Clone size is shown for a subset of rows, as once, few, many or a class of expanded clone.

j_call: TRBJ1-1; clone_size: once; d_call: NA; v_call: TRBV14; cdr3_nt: TGTGCCAGCAGCCAACTCTCGTTCGGTAGCACTGAAGCTTTCTTT; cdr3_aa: CASSQLSFGSTEAFF
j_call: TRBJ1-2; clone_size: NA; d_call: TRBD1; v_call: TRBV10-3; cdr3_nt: TGTGCCATCAGTGCCACGCTGGACAGGAACTATGGCTACACCTTC; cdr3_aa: CAISATLDRNYGYTF
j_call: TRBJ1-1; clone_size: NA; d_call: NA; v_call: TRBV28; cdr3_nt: TGTGCCAGCAGTCAACGCCCGGGGGTAGATGAAGCTTTCTTT; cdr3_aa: CASSQRPGVDEAFF
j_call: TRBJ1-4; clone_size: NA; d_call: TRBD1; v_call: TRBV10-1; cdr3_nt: TGCGCCAGCAGCCAACAGACAGGGCCAGATGAAAAACTGTTTTTT; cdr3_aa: CASSQQTGPDEKLFF
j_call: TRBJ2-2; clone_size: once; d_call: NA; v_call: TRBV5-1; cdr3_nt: TGCGCCAGCAGGCGACAGGTATCTATCACCGGGGAGCTGTTTTTT; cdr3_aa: CASRRQVSITGELFF
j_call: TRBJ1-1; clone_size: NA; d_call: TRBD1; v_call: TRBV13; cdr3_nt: TGTGCCAGCAGCTCGGGGACAGGGGGCTTCACTGAAGCTTTCTTT; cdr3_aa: CASSSGTGGFTEAFF
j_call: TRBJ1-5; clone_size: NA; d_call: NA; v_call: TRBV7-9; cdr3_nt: TGTTCCAGCAGCTTAGCGACGGGAAACCAGCATTTT; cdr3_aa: CSSSLATGNQHF
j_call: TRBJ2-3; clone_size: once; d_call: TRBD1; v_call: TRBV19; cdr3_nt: TGTGCCAGCACCCCCGGGACAGGCGGGAACACAGATACGCAGTATTTT; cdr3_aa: CASTPGTGGNTDTQYF
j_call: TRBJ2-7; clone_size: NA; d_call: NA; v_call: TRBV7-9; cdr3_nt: TGTGCCAGCAGCTCGGCGGCCTACGAGCAGTACTTC; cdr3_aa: CASSSAAYEQYF
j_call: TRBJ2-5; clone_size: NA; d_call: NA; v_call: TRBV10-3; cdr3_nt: TGTGCCATCAGTGATGTCCCCCGAGAGACCCAGTACTTC; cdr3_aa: CAISDVPRETQYF
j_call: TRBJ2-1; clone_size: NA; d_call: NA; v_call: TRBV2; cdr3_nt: TGTGCCAGCAGTGACAGGGGTGGTATTCGCAATGAGCAGTTCTTC; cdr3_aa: CASSDRGGIRNEQFF
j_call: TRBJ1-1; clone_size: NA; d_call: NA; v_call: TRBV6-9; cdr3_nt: TGTGCCAGCAGCGGCCACGGAGAGGCGGACACTGAAGCTTTCTTT; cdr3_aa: CASSGHGEADTEAFF
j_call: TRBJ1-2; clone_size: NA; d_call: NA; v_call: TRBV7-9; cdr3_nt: TGTGCCAGCAGCGTGACAGTACCCTATGGCTACACCTTC; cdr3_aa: CASSVTVPYGYTF